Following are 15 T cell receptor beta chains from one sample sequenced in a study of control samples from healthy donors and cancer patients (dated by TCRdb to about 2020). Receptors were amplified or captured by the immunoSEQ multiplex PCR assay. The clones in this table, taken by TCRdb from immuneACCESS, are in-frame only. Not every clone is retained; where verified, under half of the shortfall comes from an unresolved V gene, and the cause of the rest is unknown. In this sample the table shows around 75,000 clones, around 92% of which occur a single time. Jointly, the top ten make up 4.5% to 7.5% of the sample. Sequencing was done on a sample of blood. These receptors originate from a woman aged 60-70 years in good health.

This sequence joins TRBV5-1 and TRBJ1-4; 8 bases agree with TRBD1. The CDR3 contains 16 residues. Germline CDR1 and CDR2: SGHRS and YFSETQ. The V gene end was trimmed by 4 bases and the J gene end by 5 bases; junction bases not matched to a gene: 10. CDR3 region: CASSHLYRGRNEKLFF. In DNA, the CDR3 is TGCGCCAGCAGCCACCTTTACAGGGGGAGGAATGAAAAACTGTTTTTT. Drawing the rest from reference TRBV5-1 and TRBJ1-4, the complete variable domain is KAGVTQTPRYLIKTRGQQVTLSCSPISGHRSVSWYQQTPGQGLQFLFEYFSETQRNKGNFPGRFSGRQFSNSRSEMNVSTLELGDSALYLCASSHLYRGRNEKLFFGSGTQLSVL.

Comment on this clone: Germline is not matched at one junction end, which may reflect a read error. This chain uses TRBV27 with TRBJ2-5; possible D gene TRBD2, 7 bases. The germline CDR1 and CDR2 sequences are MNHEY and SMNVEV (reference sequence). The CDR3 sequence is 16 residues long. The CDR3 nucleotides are TGTGCCAGCAGACGAAAGGGGGGGTTCCCCCAAGAGACCCGGTACTTC. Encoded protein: CASRRKGGFPQETRYF.

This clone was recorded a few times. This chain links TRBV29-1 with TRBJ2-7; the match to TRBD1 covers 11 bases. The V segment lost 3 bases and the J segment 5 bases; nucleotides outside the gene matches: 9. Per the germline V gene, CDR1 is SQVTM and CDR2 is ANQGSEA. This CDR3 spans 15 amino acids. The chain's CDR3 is CSVETAGQGVHEQYF. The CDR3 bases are TGCAGCGTTGAGACTGCGGGACAGGGGGTCCACGAGCAGTACTTC.

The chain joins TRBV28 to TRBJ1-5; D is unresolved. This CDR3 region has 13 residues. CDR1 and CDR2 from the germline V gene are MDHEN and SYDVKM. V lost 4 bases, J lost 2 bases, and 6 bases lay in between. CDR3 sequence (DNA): TGTGCCAGCAGTTCGAGGGGCAATCAGCCCCAGCATTTT. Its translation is CASSSRGNQPQHF.

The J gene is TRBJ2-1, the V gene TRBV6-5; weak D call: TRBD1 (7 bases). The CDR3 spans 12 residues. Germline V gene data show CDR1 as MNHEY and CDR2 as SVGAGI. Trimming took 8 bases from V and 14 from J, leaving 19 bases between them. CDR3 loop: CASEKEGQRKFF. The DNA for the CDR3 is TGTGCCAGCGAAAAGGAGGGACAGCGAAAGTTCTTC.

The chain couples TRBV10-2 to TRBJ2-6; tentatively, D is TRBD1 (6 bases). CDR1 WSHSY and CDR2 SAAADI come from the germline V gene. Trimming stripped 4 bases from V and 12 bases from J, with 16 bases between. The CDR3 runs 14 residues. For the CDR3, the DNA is TGCGCCAGCAGTGTACAGGGCGCAAAATCCGTCCTGACTTTC. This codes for CASSVQGAKSVLTF.

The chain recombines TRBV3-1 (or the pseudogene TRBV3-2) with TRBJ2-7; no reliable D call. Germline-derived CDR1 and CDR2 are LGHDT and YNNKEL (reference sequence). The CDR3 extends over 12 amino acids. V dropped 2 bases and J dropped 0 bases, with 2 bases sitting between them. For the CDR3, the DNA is TGTGCCAGCAGCCAAACCTCCTACGAGCAGTACTTC. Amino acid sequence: CASSQTSYEQYF.

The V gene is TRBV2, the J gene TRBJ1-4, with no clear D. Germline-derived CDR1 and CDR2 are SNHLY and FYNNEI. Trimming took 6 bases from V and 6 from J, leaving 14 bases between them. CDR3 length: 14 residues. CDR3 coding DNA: TGTGCCAGCAGCGCCTGGGGAAAGGATGAAAAACTGTTTTTT. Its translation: CASSAWGKDEKLFF.

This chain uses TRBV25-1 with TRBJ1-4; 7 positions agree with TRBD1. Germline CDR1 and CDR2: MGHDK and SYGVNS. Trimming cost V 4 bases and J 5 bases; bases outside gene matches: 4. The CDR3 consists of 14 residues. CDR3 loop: CASSVGRGNEKLFF. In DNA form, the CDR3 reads TGTGCCAGCAGTGTCGGCAGGGGGAATGAAAAACTGTTTTTT. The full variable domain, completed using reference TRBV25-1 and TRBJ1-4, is EADIYQTPRYLVIGTGKKITLECSQTMGHDKMYWYQQDPGMELHLIHYSYGVNSTEKGDLSSESTVSRIRTEHFPLTLESARPSHTSQYLCASSVGRGNEKLFFGSGTQLSVL.

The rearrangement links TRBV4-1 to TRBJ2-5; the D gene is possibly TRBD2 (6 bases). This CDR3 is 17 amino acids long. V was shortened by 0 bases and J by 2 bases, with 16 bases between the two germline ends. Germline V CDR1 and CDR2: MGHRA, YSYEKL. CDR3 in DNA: TGCGCCAGCAGCCAAGAGTACATCCTGGCGGGACAAGAGACCCAGTACTTC. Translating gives CASSQEYILAGQETQYF.

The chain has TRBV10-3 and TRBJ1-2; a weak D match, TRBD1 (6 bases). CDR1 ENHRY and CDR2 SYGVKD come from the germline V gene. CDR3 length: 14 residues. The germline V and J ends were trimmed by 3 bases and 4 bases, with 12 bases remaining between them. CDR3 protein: CAISDRQGIYGYTF. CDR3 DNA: TGTGCCATCAGTGATCGGCAGGGGATCTATGGCTACACCTTC.

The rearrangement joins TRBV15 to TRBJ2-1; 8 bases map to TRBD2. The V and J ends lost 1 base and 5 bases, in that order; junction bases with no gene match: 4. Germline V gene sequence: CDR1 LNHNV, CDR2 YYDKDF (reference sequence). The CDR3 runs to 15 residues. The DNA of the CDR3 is TGTGCCACCAGCAGAGGCCTAGCGGGCGACAATGAGCAGTTCTTC. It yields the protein CATSRGLAGDNEQFF.

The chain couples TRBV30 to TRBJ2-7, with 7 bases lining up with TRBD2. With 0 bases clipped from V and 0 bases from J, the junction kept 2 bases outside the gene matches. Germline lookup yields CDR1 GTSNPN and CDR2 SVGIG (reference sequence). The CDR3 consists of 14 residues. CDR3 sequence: CAWSVGGTSYEQYF. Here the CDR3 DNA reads TGTGCCTGGAGTGTGGGGGGGACCTCCTACGAGCAGTACTTC.

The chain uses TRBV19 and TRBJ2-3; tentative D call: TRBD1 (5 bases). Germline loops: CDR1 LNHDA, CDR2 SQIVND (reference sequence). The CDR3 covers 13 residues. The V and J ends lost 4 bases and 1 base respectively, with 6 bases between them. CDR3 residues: CASSTTGTDTQYF. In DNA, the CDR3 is TGTGCCAGTAGTACGACAGGCACAGATACGCAGTATTTT.

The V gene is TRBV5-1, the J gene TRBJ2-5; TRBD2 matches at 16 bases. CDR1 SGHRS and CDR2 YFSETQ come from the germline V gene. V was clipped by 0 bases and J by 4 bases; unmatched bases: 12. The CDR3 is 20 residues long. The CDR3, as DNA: TGCGCCAGCAGCTTGGGGGGCTCGACGGGGACTAGCGGGAGGGGAGAGACCCAGTACTTC. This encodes CASSLGGSTGTSGRGETQYF.